This is a list of T cell receptor beta chains from one sample in a study of T cells in Graves' hyperthyroidism and ophthalmopathy. In TCRdb, the multiplex PCR reads were re-called with MiXCR into one record per CDR3 protein. The table lists around 440,000 distinct CDR3 sequences, 15% to 17% of them singletons. Sequenced input: blood. These receptors originate from a young woman with Graves' hyperthyroidism. Each CDR3 is given with its conserved first and last residue. The order of the fields is clone size, J gene, V gene, D gene, CDR3 DNA, CDR3 protein. D genes are given only for firm matches. Only part of the rows carry a size: once, few, many, or a class if the clone is expanded.

>many|TRBJ1-2|TRBV20-1|NA
TGCAGTGCTAGAGTGCCTGGGGGCAGTCGCGGCTATGGCTACACCTTC
CSARVPGGSRGYGYTF
>few|TRBJ2-7|TRBV27|TRBD2
TGTGCCAGCAGTTTTCTAGCGGGGGCCTACGAGCAGTACTTC
CASSFLAGAYEQYF
>few|TRBJ2-1|TRBV15|NA
TGTGCCACCAGCAGAGATGGGTTAGGGGGTCCCAATGAGCAGTTCTTC
CATSRDGLGGPNEQFF
>many|TRBJ2-1|TRBV7-3|NA
TGTGCCAGCAGCGTGGGGGCTCCGGATTACAATGAGCAGTTCTTC
CASSVGAPDYNEQFF
>many|TRBJ2-7|TRBV20-1|TRBD2
TGCAGTGCTAGAGCCGGGACTAGCGGGACGGTGTACGAGCAGTACTTC
CSARAGTSGTVYEQYF
>NA|TRBJ1-5|TRBV5-7|TRBD1
TGTGCCAGCAGCTTTAGGACCGGACAGGGTCAGGATCAGCCCCAGCATTTT
CASSFRTGQGQDQPQHF
>many|TRBJ2-2|TRBV11-2|NA
TGTGCCAGCAGCTTCGACATCGCCGGGCTGTTTTTT
CASSFDIAGLFF
>NA|TRBJ2-1|TRBV6-2/TRBV6-3|TRBD2
TGTGCCAGCAGGGGGAGCGGGGGGGGAAACAATGAGCAGTTCTTC
CASRGSGGGNNEQFF
>many|TRBJ1-2|TRBV5-1|TRBD1
TGCGCCAGCAGCCCTAGGGGGCGAACAAACTATGGCTACACCTTC
CASSPRGRTNYGYTF
>many|TRBJ1-1|TRBV6-6|TRBD1
TGTGCCAGCAGTTACCTCCTCGAGGGGGCTAGGACTGAAGCTTTCTTT
CASSYLLEGARTEAFF
>NA|TRBJ1-2|TRBV7-2|NA
TGTGCCAGCAGCTCGAGCCCGGGGGTGGCAGGGTATGGCTACACCTTC
CASSSSPGVAGYGYTF
>many|TRBJ2-1|TRBV6-1|TRBD2
TGTGCCAGCAGTGATACCGGGACTAGCGGACATCCGGGGCAGTTCTTC
CASSDTGTSGHPGQFF
>many|TRBJ1-5|TRBV7-2|NA
TGTGCCAGCAGCTTAAGCGGGCCCGCGGGACAACAGCCCCAGCATTTT
CASSLSGPAGQQPQHF
>many|TRBJ2-5|TRBV5-1|TRBD2
TGCGCCAGCAGCCGGGGAGGGGACTACGAGACCCAGTACTTC
CASSRGGDYETQYF
>many|TRBJ1-6|TRBV2|NA
TGTGCCAGCAGTACAGGGCTTTCACCCCTCCACTTT
CASSTGLSPLHF
>many|TRBJ2-1|TRBV15|TRBD2
TGTGCCACCAGCAGAGGTTGGGGTAGCGGGAGGGCCGTGGAGCAGTTCTTC
CATSRGWGSGRAVEQFF
>NA|TRBJ2-1|TRBV28|TRBD1
TGTGCCAGCAGCCCTCCGGGACAGGGTCGCTACAATGAGCAGTTCTTC
CASSPPGQGRYNEQFF
>many|TRBJ1-5|TRBV3-1|NA
TGTGCCAGCAGCCAAGAAATCGGCCAGCCCCAGCATTTT
CASSQEIGQPQHF
>many|TRBJ1-1|TRBV18|NA
TGTGCCAGCTCACAACGGGACAAATGGGGCACTGAAGCTTTCTTT
CASSQRDKWGTEAFF
>many|TRBJ1-4|TRBV11-2|TRBD1
TGTGCCAGCAGCTCAAATACAGGGGGCGGGTCTACTAATGAAAAACTGTTTTTT
CASSSNTGGGSTNEKLFF
>many|TRBJ1-5|TRBV28|TRBD1
TGTGCCAGCAGTCCAAGGACAGGGGGAGGTCAGCCCCAGCATTTT
CASSPRTGGGQPQHF
>few|TRBJ1-5|TRBV19|NA
TGTGCCAGTAGTATATTCAGGAATCAGCCCCAGCATTTT
CASSIFRNQPQHF
>many|TRBJ2-3|TRBV5-5|NA
TGTGCCAGCAGCTTGTTGCGGGGCCGCACAGATACGCAGTATTTT
CASSLLRGRTDTQYF
>NA|TRBJ1-1|TRBV2|NA
TGTGCCAGCAGAGGCCAAGGGGTGAACACTGAAGCTTTCTTT
CASRGQGVNTEAFF
>few|TRBJ2-5|TRBV18|TRBD1
TGTGCCAGCTCACTCACAGGGACAGGGGGCAGAGAGACCCAGTACTTC
CASSLTGTGGRETQYF
>NA|TRBJ1-5|TRBV19|NA
TGTGCCAGTAGTTGGGGGTTCAATCAGCCCCAGCATTTT
CASSWGFNQPQHF
>many|TRBJ2-7|TRBV7-9|NA
TGTGCCAGCAGCCCTTGGGGCGGCTCTTACGAGCAGTACTTC
CASSPWGGSYEQYF
>many|TRBJ2-5|TRBV18|NA
TGTGCCAGCTCACCACCGTCGGATCAAGAGACCCAGTACTTC
CASSPPSDQETQYF
>many|TRBJ1-1|TRBV27|NA
TGTGCCAGCAGTTTACCCCTATCGGGTGAAGCTTTCTTT
CASSLPLSGEAFF
>many|TRBJ2-1|TRBV12-3/TRBV12-4|TRBD2
TGTGCCAGCAGTCCTGAGGGACTAGCGGGAGGGACCTACAATGAGCAGTTCTTC
CASSPEGLAGGTYNEQFF
>many|TRBJ2-3|TRBV24-1|NA
TGTGCCACCAGTGAACCTAGTGGACGCACAGATACGCAGTATTTT
CATSEPSGRTDTQYF
>few|TRBJ1-3|TRBV6-1|NA
TGTGCCAGCAGTGAAAGCATCACAGCCTCTGGAAACACCATATATTTT
CASSESITASGNTIYF
>many|TRBJ2-7|TRBV6-2/TRBV6-3|TRBD1
TGTGCCAGCACTCAGGGACAGGGTCGGGAGCAGTACTTC
CASTQGQGREQYF
>many|TRBJ1-6|TRBV28|NA
TGTGCCAGCAGGTTAGGTATTGGCAGCAGCTCCTATAATTCACCCCTCCACTTT
CASRLGIGSSSYNSPLHF
>many|TRBJ1-1|TRBV25-1|NA
TGTGCCAGCAGTGAGGAGGGTATGGGCACTGAAGCTTTCTTT
CASSEEGMGTEAFF
>few|TRBJ1-3|TRBV9|NA
TGTGCCAGCAGCGTAGACAGGGTAACTGGAAACACCATATATTTT
CASSVDRVTGNTIYF
>NA|TRBJ1-4|TRBV10-3|NA
TGTGCCACTCGCGTGCGGGTGGATGAAAAACTGTTTTTT
CATRVRVDEKLFF
>many|TRBJ2-5|TRBV19|TRBD2
TGTGCCAGTACCTGGACTAGCGGGAGTAAGACCCAGTACTTC
CASTWTSGSKTQYF
>many|TRBJ2-3|TRBV30|NA
TGTGCCTGGAGTGCTGGGAGCGGATTTACTAGCACAGATACGCAGTATTTT
CAWSAGSGFTSTDTQYF
>many|TRBJ2-3|TRBV27|TRBD1
TGTGCCAGCAGTTTATCCGGGACAGGGACAGATACGCAGTATTTT
CASSLSGTGTDTQYF
>many|TRBJ1-5|TRBV4-1|NA
TGCGCCAGCAGCCAAGTCTCTCAGGCAGATCAGCCCCAGCATTTT
CASSQVSQADQPQHF
>NA|TRBJ1-5|TRBV6-1|TRBD1
TGTGCCAGCAGTCCCGCCCTGGGACAGGGCGGTCAGCCCCAGCATTTT
CASSPALGQGGQPQHF
>NA|TRBJ2-5|TRBV5-1|TRBD1
TGCGCCAGCAGTCGAGGACAGGACGAGACCCAGTACTTC
CASSRGQDETQYF
>many|TRBJ1-5|TRBV7-6|NA
TGTGCCAGCAGCTTAGGTCCAGTTCAAGGGGGCAATCAGCCCCAGCATTTT
CASSLGPVQGGNQPQHF
>NA|TRBJ1-1|TRBV7-2|NA
TGTGCCAGCAGCAGCGGTAGCGGTAATAAAGCTTTCTTT
CASSSGSGNKAFF
>many|TRBJ1-2|TRBV18|NA
TGTGCCAGCTCACCGGCAGAAGCTAACTATGGCTACACCTTC
CASSPAEANYGYTF
>many|TRBJ2-7|TRBV6-1|TRBD1
TGTGCCAGCACCAGACAGGGGGCCCTCTCCTACGAGCAGTACTTC
CASTRQGALSYEQYF
>many|TRBJ1-3|TRBV11-2|TRBD1
TGTGCCAGCAGCTTACAGGGGGATGGAAACACCATATATTTT
CASSLQGDGNTIYF